These 10 T cell receptor beta chains were all obtained from the same sample, sequenced in a study of response to subunit inactivated influenza vaccine. A single record per CDR3 protein comes from TCRdb applying MiXCR to the RT-PCR reads. The profile shows about 700,000 distinct CDR3 sequences, approximately 14% of them singletons. Specimen: PBMCs from blood, collected 11 to 12 days after vaccination. These receptors came from a man over 45 who received an inactivated influenza vaccine.

This clonotype has more than one count but fewer than ten. The gene calls are TRBV5-1 and TRBJ2-2; 15 bases align to TRBD2. V shed 5 bases and J 0 bases; nucleotides not matched to a gene: 8. This CDR3 comprises 19 residues. CDR1 SGHRS and CDR2 YFSETQ come from the germline V gene. In nucleotides, the CDR3 is TGCGCCAGCAGTTTGATGGGACTAGCGGGGGGCACGAACACCGGGGAGCTGTTTTTT. Protein: CASSLMGLAGGTNTGELFF.

V and J are TRBV3-1 and TRBJ1-2; 7 nucleotides agree with TRBD1. Trimming cost V 2 bases and J 3 bases; bases outside gene matches: 6. Germline CDR1 LGHDT, CDR2 YNNKEL (reference sequence). The CDR3 runs 15 residues. CDR3 bases: TGTGCCAGCAGCCAAAGGCTTGGACAGGACTATGGCTACACCTTC. It is translated as CASSQRLGQDYGYTF.

This clonotype appeared a few times. This chain uses TRBV20-1 with TRBJ1-1; TRBD1 agrees at 8 bases. J lost 7 bases, V lost 3 bases, and 10 bases had no gene match. The CDR3 totals 14 residues. CDR1 is DFQATT and CDR2 is SNEGSKA in the germline V gene (reference sequence). CDR3 loop: CSARPPWTGREAFF. CDR3 in DNA: TGCAGTGCTAGGCCCCCTTGGACAGGGCGTGAAGCTTTCTTT.

This clonotype has just one count. The rearrangement uses TRBV24-1 and TRBJ2-3; the match to TRBD2 covers 11 bases. The V gene's germline CDR1 is KGHDR and CDR2 SFDVKD. The CDR3 extends over 16 amino acids. J lost 4 bases, V lost 4 bases, and 6 bases had no gene match. CDR3 amino acids: CATSDVAGGPADTQYF. The CDR3 DNA sequence: TGTGCCACCAGTGACGTAGCGGGGGGGCCGGCAGATACGCAGTATTTT.

The CDR3 spells CSATRQGTSTDTQYF. The CDR3 coding sequence is TGCAGTGCAACCCGACAGGGGACTAGCACAGATACGCAGTATTTT. The genes are TRBV20-1 and TRBJ2-3; 8 bases align to TRBD1. Germline V gene lookup returns CDR1 DFQATT and CDR2 SNEGSKA (reference sequence). The CDR3 totals 15 residues. V dropped 6 bases and J dropped 0; count of bases not matched to a gene: 8.

J is TRBJ2-7 and V is TRBV5-1, with D maybe TRBD1 (6 bases). The CDR3 runs 14 residues. Germline CDR1 and CDR2: SGHRS and YFSETQ. Deletions cut 0 bases from V and 4 bases from J, with 11 bases between. CDR3 DNA: TGCGCCAGCAGCTTGGACAGGGATGTGTACGAGCAGTACTTC. Its protein is CASSLDRDVYEQYF. The variable domain in full, completed from reference TRBV5-1 and TRBJ2-7, reads KAGVTQTPRYLIKTRGQQVTLSCSPISGHRSVSWYQQTPGQGLQFLFEYFSETQRNKGNFPGRFSGRQFSNSRSEMNVSTLELGDSALYLCASSLDRDVYEQYFGPGTRLTVT.

The chain is built from TRBV12-3 or TRBV12-4 and TRBJ2-4, with 7 positions matching TRBD1. This CDR3 is 15 amino acids long. V lost 5 bases, J lost 8 bases, and 12 bases stayed unmatched. DNA of the CDR3: TGTGCCAGCAGTGACAGGGACCCTCGCGCGGACATTCAGTACTTC. It encodes CASSDRDPRADIQYF.

This clonotype was seen only a few times. J is TRBJ2-1 and V is TRBV7-2, with no clear D. Trimming took off 0 bases at V and 4 bases at J, with 13 bases between the two ends. From germline, CDR1 is SGHTA and CDR2 FQGNSA. CDR3 length: 16 amino acids. The CDR3 protein is CASSLAHSPIYNEQFF. Written as DNA, the CDR3 is TGTGCCAGCAGCTTAGCGCACTCACCGATATACAATGAGCAGTTCTTC.

This chain joins TRBV30 and TRBJ2-2; 7 bases are a match to TRBD2. The CDR3 length is 14 residues. V gave up 1 base and J gave up 3 bases; unmatched junction bases: 2. CDR1 and CDR2 (germline): GTSNPN, SVGIG (reference sequence). In DNA form, the CDR3 reads TGTGCCTGGAGTGGGACTAGGCACACCGGGGAGCTGTTTTTT. It encodes CAWSGTRHTGELFF.

The chain has TRBV5-1 and TRBJ1-3; D perhaps matches TRBD1 (6 bases). Germline CDR1 SGHRS, CDR2 YFSETQ. The CDR3 runs 16 residues. The V and J ends lost 4 bases and 0 bases respectively, with 14 bases between them. The CDR3 spells CASSGRTASSGNTIYF. In DNA, the CDR3 is TGCGCCAGCAGCGGAAGGACAGCCTCCTCTGGAAACACCATATATTTT.